Listed below are T cell receptor beta chains from one sample, sequenced in a study of blood T cell repertoires in COVID-19. The table came from immunoSEQ multiplex PCR; TCRdb's copy has only in-frame clones and leaves some out. The sample has about 110,000 clones, 70% to 80% seen once. Sequencing was performed on peripheral blood. These receptors originate from a woman in her sixties with acute or convalescent COVID-19. The CDR3 runs from the conserved cysteine through the conserved F or W. Fields, in order: J gene, CDR3 length, V gene, clone size, D gene, CDR3 DNA, CDR3 protein. A D gene is named only where the DNA matches it firmly. Not all rows give a size; the values are once, few, many and, for expanded clones, a class.

TRBJ1-4,13,TRBV5-6,-,-,TGTGCCAGCAATGGGCAGTCAAATGAAAAACTGTTTTTT,CASNGQSNEKLFF
TRBJ2-3,16,TRBV5-1,-,TRBD2,TGCGCCAGCAGCCACGCGGGGGGGCGTAACGCAGATACGCAGTATTTT,CASSHAGGRNADTQYF
TRBJ1-5,17,TRBV21-1,-,-,TGTGCCAGCAGAAGGGGGGCAGGGGGTTATATCAATCAGCCCCAGCATTTT,CASRRGAGGYINQPQHF
TRBJ2-4,15,TRBV5-1,-,TRBD1,TGCGCCAGCAGCCAGAATGACAGGGGGGAAAACATTCAGTACTTC,CASSQNDRGENIQYF
TRBJ1-1,16,TRBV19,-,-,TGTGCCAGTTTTGGGGGCCCAAGGGCCATGAACACTGAAGCTTTCTTT,CASFGGPRAMNTEAFF
TRBJ2-5,12,TRBV6-5,-,-,TGTGCCAGCAGCAGGGGCGGAGAGACCCAGTACTTC,CASSRGGETQYF
TRBJ2-5,16,TRBV5-1,-,TRBD2,TGCGCCAGCACGAAAACTAGCGGGGGCCTTGGGGAGACCCAGTACTTC,CASTKTSGGLGETQYF
TRBJ2-1,15,TRBV28,-,TRBD1,TGTGCCAGCAGACACCGGGACAGGGCATACAATGAGCAGTTCTTC,CASRHRDRAYNEQFF
TRBJ2-5,13,TRBV2,-,TRBD2,TGTGCCAGCACTGGGACTAACGGAGAGACCCAGTACTTC,CASTGTNGETQYF
TRBJ1-2,16,TRBV5-1,-,TRBD1,TGCGCCAGCAGCTTCCGTGGGGGACAGGGGGCATATGGCTACACCTTC,CASSFRGGQGAYGYTF
TRBJ2-1,14,TRBV5-1,-,-,TGCGCCAGCAGGTCGGGAGTTTCCTACAATGAGCAGTTCTTC,CASRSGVSYNEQFF
TRBJ2-7,14,TRBV20-1,once,TRBD1,TGCAGTGCTAGTTTAGGGACAGGTGCTTACGAGCAGTACTTC,CSASLGTGAYEQYF
TRBJ2-2,13,TRBV12-3/TRBV12-4,once,-,TGTGCCAGCAGTTTGTCGGGGGCCGGGGAGCTGTTTTTT,CASSLSGAGELFF
TRBJ1-2,13,TRBV10-1,-,-,TGCGCCAGCAGTGAAGGAGGGACCTATGGCTACACCTTC,CASSEGGTYGYTF
TRBJ2-3,17,TRBV7-2,few,-,TGTGCCAGCAGCTTAGCAGCCGGGGGTGGTCGAACAGATACGCAGTATTTT,CASSLAAGGGRTDTQYF